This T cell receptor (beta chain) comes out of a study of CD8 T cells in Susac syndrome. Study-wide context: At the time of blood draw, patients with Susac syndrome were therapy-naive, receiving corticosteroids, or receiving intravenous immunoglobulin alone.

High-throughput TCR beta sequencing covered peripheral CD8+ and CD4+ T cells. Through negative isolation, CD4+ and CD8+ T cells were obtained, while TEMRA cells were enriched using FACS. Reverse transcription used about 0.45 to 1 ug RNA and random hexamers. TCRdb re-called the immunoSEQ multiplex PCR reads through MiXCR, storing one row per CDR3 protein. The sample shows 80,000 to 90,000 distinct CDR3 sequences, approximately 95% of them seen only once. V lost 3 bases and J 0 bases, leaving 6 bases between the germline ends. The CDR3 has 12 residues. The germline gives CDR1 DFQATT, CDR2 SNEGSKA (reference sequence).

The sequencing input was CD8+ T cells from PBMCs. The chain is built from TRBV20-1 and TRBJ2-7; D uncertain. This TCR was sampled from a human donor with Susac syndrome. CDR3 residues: CSASRLSYEQYF. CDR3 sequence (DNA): TGCAGTGCTAGTCGTCTCTCCTACGAGCAGTACTTC.